The clone carrying this TCR beta chain came up many times. Its antigen is undetermined. The source of the PBMCs was around 9 ml of fresh peripheral blood. This sample was included in a study of T cells in Graves' hyperthyroidism and ophthalmopathy. Study results and limitations: Blood also contained most expanded thyroid clonotypes above 0.001.

TCR beta CDR3 regions were amplified from RNA. The TCR CDR3 was amplified in a first-round RT-PCR using the HTBI primer set. In TCRdb, the multiplex PCR reads were re-called with MiXCR into one record per CDR3 protein. The sample shows nearly 750,000 distinct CDR3 sequences, just over 35% of them seen only once. Between the trimmed V and J ends, which lost 0 bases and 0 bases, there was a span of 2 bases. There are 14 residues in the CDR3. Germline loops: CDR1 SEHNR, CDR2 FQNEAQ (reference sequence). The rearrangement joins TRBV7-9 to TRBJ1-4; D is unclear. The TCR comes from a woman aged 40 to 50 with Graves' hyperthyroidism. The sequenced sample consisted of blood. The CDR3 here is CASSLAATNEKLFF. The CDR3 nucleotides are TGTGCCAGCAGCTTAGCAGCAACTAATGAAAAACTGTTTTTT. The complete variable domain, with remaining parts taken from reference TRBV7-9 and TRBJ1-4, reads DTGVSQNPRHKITKRGQNVTFRCDPISEHNRLYWYRQTLGQGPEFLTYFQNEAQLEKSRLLSDRFSAERPKGSFSTLEIQRTEQGDSAMYLCASSLAATNEKLFFGSGTQLSVL.